This TCR beta chain came from a study of cytomegalovirus exposure and HLA in healthy donors. The PCR was carried out with 60 Vbeta primers and 13 Jbeta primers. The protocol was immunoSEQ multiplex PCR, while the TCRdb copy is restricted to in-frame clones and leaves out a portion. Here the sample spans some 120,000 clones, over 75% being singletons. This CDR3 contains 13 residues. Germline-derived CDR1 and CDR2 are MNHEY and SMNVEV (reference sequence). J was trimmed by 2 bases and V by 8 bases; bases with no gene match: 3. The TCR was taken from a man in his fifties in good health and CMV-seronegative. The V gene is TRBV27, the J gene TRBJ1-2; 9 bases align to TRBD1. Material for sequencing was PBMCs. CDR3 sequence (DNA): TGTGCCAGCTCTACAGGGGGCAACTATGGCTACACCTTC. Amino acids: CASSTGGNYGYTF.